This TCR beta chain was found in a study of blood T cell repertoires in COVID-19. About the study: The study drew acute and convalescent COVID-19 samples from the United States, Italy and Spain. In each case, the material was cDNA or gDNA derived from T cells, B-cell-depleted T cells, or PBMCs.

Germline CDR1 and CDR2: SGHAT and FQNNGV. V was cut by 0 bases and J by 5 bases, with 3 bases left in between. This CDR3 region has 12 residues. Per the original methods: Reference gene primer amplification gave estimated nucleated cell counts. Generated by immunoSEQ multiplex PCR, the TCRdb table keeps only in-frame clones and is missing some. That table furnishes V, J and clone size, whereas the DNA furnished D and trimming. The sample contains roughly 110,000 clones, 80% to 85% of which appear only once. The source of this sequence is a human donor in a cohort sampled during active COVID-19. The chain uses TRBV11-2 and TRBJ2-3; D unresolved. Sequencing was performed on peripheral blood. CDR3 sequence reads: CASSLDRDTQYF. The CDR3 coding sequence is TGTGCCAGCAGCTTAGATAGAGATACGCAGTATTTT.